This entry describes one T cell receptor (beta chain). Its antigen is still unknown. No per-base quality is available; no much larger clone lies one base away. This sample is part of a study of T-cell memory formation after mild COVID-19 (dated by TCRdb to the early 2020s). With respect to the entire study: TCR sequence clusters from the two donors were largely donor specific. T-cell clones expanding and contracting after mild COVID-19 in a couple of donors were tracked by longitudinal TCRalpha and TCRbeta repertoire sequencing. The cohort was made up of two young adult volunteers, one female and one male, who were previously healthy. On the study overall, not on this receptor specifically: Only a couple of mild cases were covered by the study, and larger cohorts that include severe cases with pre-infection samples were considered necessary. Contracting CD4+ clones were located mainly in the CM and EM memory subsets, whereas CD8+ clones were found to be enriched in EMRA. Clones contracting from day 15 to 85 had balanced CD4/CD8 phenotypes, while a second wave expanding from day 15 to 37 was biased towards CD4+. Some responding clones were detected in pre-infection memory, suggesting pre-existing cross-reactive memory T cells joined the SARS-CoV-2 response. The second-wave clones that peaked on day 37 were not confirmed to be SARS-CoV-2 specific.

PBMCs were isolated by Ficoll-Paque density gradient centrifugation. The germline V gene gives CDR1 as MNHEY and CDR2 as SVGAGI. V gives up 0 bases and J gives up 0 bases, and the segment between their germline ends measures 6 bases. From its cysteine to its phenylalanine, the CDR3 spans 16 amino acids. CDR3 DNA is the only sequence kept; it has 48 bases, read in frame from the first base. Instrument on record: Illumina NovaSeq 6000. TCRalpha and TCRbeta cDNA libraries were constructed by 5'RACE with constant-segment primers, with sample barcodes and unique molecular identifiers being introduced. RNA was extracted from every sample with Trizol reagent. The libraries were amplified in two PCR steps, and the second step added a second sample barcode and Illumina TruSeq adapters. Sequencing of the libraries was done on an Illumina NovaSeq, producing 2 x 150 bp paired-end reads. As for the authors' bioinformatics: The reads were demultiplexed and collapsed into UMI-guided consensus sequences using migec v1.2.7. Using mixcr v2.1.11, the UMI consensuses were aligned to TRA and TRB V and J templates and assembled into clonotypes. Expanded or contracted clonotypes were those called significant by both edgeR and NoisET, with noise models trained on biological replicates. For edgeR calls, the thresholds were a false discovery rate-adjusted p below 0.01 and a log2 fold-change of 1. As an exploratory analysis of dynamics, max-normalized trajectories of the 1000 most abundant clonotypes were examined with PCA combined with hierarchical clustering. Separately sequenced CD4+ and CD8+ repertoires were used to assign a CD4 or CD8 phenotype to each responding clone. TCRdb reprocessing: public reads trimmed at Q25 with fastp, clones called with MiXCR, in-frame beta chains kept. Records with the same CDR3 protein are collapsed into one entry carrying the most frequent genes and DNA. The V and J calls and clone size are TCRdb's, not the authors'. The sample data list about 140,000 distinct CDR3 sequences, and 15% to 20% of these were observed just once. The ten most abundant clones make up approximately 2.3% of the sample.

This sequence uses TRBV6-5 and TRBJ2-6; the D gene cannot be resolved reliably. Sequenced material: PBMCs or a T cell subset sorted from them (not recorded which). The sequence derives from an adult woman who had mild COVID-19 (a few samples of this study predate the infection). The sample titles of this study are shuffled in the database, so cell type and time point are left out; the donor was told from shared clones. In nucleotide form, the sequence is TGTGCCAGCAGTTACTCATGGTTCTCTGGGGCCAACGTCCTGACTTTC. The encoded protein is CASSYSWFSGANVLTF.